This passage covers 26 T cell receptor beta chains from one sample sequenced in a study of shared clonotypes between healthy human individuals. TCRdb's copy holds only in-frame clones and misses some; the assay was immunoSEQ multiplex PCR. The table lists 2 million or so clones, less than 95% of them singletons. CD45RO-negative, CCR7-positively selected cells formed the naive CD8 fraction, excluding terminally differentiated effector memory CD45RA+ cells. Sequencing used naive CD8+ T cells sorted from blood. These receptors originate from a man between 18 and 35 years old in good health.

The chain combines TRBV27 with TRBJ1-1, with D possibly matching TRBD1 (6 bases). CDR1 is MNHEY, CDR2 SMNVEV, per germline (reference sequence). The CDR3 loop spans 11 amino acids. Deletions cut 8 bases from V and 7 bases from J, with 11 bases between. For the CDR3, the DNA is TGTGCCAGCCAGAGGGGGGTTGAAGCTTTCTTT. Encoded protein: CASQRGVEAFF.

The J gene is TRBJ1-2, the V gene TRBV21-1. TRBV21-1 is assigned pseudogene status. This CDR3 contains 15 residues. The chain's CDR3 is CASTGRQATGEGYTF. CDR3 DNA sequence: TGTGCCAGCACCGGGCGACAGGCCACGGGGGAAGGCTACACCTTC.

The V call is TRBV6-6, the J call TRBJ1-6, with D unresolved. Germline V gene lookup returns CDR1 MNHNY and CDR2 SVGAGI (reference sequence). Trimming took off 5 bases at V and 0 bases at J, with 11 bases between the two ends. This CDR3 has 16 amino acids. CDR3 bases: TGTGCCAGCAGTGGTGGATCGAGCTCCTATAATTCACCCCTCCACTTT. As protein: CASSGGSSSYNSPLHF.

The J gene is TRBJ2-3, the V gene TRBV30; D gene ambiguous. Germline V lookup: CDR1 GTSNPN, CDR2 SVGIG (reference sequence). Trimming took off 3 bases at V and 0 bases at J, with 7 bases between the two ends. The CDR3 loop spans 13 amino acids. This CDR3 is CAWSASSTDTQYF. Here the CDR3 DNA reads TGTGCCTGGAGCGCATCTAGCACAGATACGCAGTATTTT. Based on the CDR3 plus reference TRBV30 and TRBJ2-3, the full variable domain is SQTIHQWPATLVQPVGSPLSLECTVEGTSNPNLYWYRQAAGRGLQLLFYSVGIGQISSEVPQNLSASRPQDRQFILSSKKLLLSDSGFYLCAWSASSTDTQYFGPGTRLTVL.

A word on this clone: The same CDR3 is also encoded by other DNA sequences in this sample. The V call is TRBV5-5, the J call TRBJ2-7; D remains unclear. V dropped 2 bases and J dropped 0 bases, with 3 bases sitting between them. This CDR3 region has 12 residues. The germline V gene encodes CDR1 SGHKS and CDR2 YYEKEE (reference sequence). The CDR3 spells CASSFLSYEQYF. The CDR3 DNA sequence: TGTGCCAGCAGCTTTCTCTCCTACGAGCAGTACTTC. The whole variable domain, filled in from reference TRBV5-5 and TRBJ2-7, reads DAGVTQSPTHLIKTRGQQVTLRCSPISGHKSVSWYQQVLGQGPQFIFQYYEKEERGRGNFPDRFSARQFPNYSSELNVNALLLGDSALYLCASSFLSYEQYFGPGTRLTVT.

In this sample, this clone turned up once. This rearrangement joins TRBV7-3 to TRBJ1-3; 7 bases fit TRBD1. Germline CDR1 and CDR2: SGHTA and FQGTGA. The CDR3 runs 15 residues. The V and J ends lost 2 bases and 4 bases, in that order; junction bases with no gene match: 5. The CDR3 loop reads CASSLGQVRGNTIYF. The DNA of the CDR3 is TGTGCCAGCAGCTTAGGACAGGTACGGGGAAACACCATATATTTT. Drawing the rest from reference TRBV7-3 and TRBJ1-3, the complete variable domain is GAGVSQTPSNKVTEKGKYVELRCDPISGHTALYWYRQSLGQGPEFLIYFQGTGAADDSGLPNDRFFAVRPEGSVSTLKIQRTERGDSAVYLCASSLGQVRGNTIYFGEGSWLTVV.

Written as DNA, the CDR3 is TGTGCCAGCAGCAAAGGTCCGTGGGGAACTGCCTACGAGCAGTACTTC. Translation gives CASSKGPWGTAYEQYF. This chain connects TRBV21-1 to TRBJ2-7. TRBV21-1 is a pseudogene. The CDR3 is 16 residues long.

The V call is TRBV27, the J call TRBJ2-7, with 9 bases aligning to TRBD1. The J segment lost 0 bases and the V segment lost 4 bases, leaving 7 bases of the junction unmatched. The CDR3 has 16 residues. Germline assignment: CDR1 MNHEY and CDR2 SMNVEV (reference sequence). The CDR3 region is CASSSVGTGLSYEQYF. The CDR3 DNA is TGTGCCAGCAGTTCGGTCGGGACAGGGCTCTCCTACGAGCAGTACTTC.

This chain links TRBV28 with TRBJ1-5; D is undetermined. Looked up from germline, CDR1 is MDHEN and CDR2 is SYDVKM. V lost 6 bases to trimming and J lost 6 bases, with 18 bases between them. This CDR3 is 15 amino acids long. CDR3 nucleotides: TGTGCCAGCAGGCGTGGAGACCCTATTTCTCAGCCCCAGCATTTT. It translates to CASRRGDPISQPQHF.

The genes are TRBV30 and TRBJ1-6; weak D call: TRBD1 (5 bases). Per germline, CDR1 GTSNPN and CDR2 SVGIG (reference sequence). V lost 2 bases and J 5 bases, leaving 10 bases between the germline ends. The CDR3 is 14 amino acids. The DNA of the CDR3 is TGTGCCTGGAGTTCCCCCAGGGATAATTCACCCCTCCACTTT. Protein product: CAWSSPRDNSPLHF.

The chain carries TRBV4-1 and TRBJ2-7, with D uncertain. Germline V lookup: CDR1 MGHRA, CDR2 YSYEKL. Trimming took 1 base from V and 3 from J, leaving 7 bases between them. This CDR3 has 13 residues. CDR3 amino acids: CASSQAEFYEQYF. DNA of the CDR3: TGCGCCAGCAGCCAAGCCGAATTCTACGAGCAGTACTTC.

The chain carries TRBV30 and TRBJ2-5; a weak D match, TRBD2 (6 bases). This CDR3 has 13 residues. V lost 5 bases and J 5 bases, leaving 15 bases between the germline ends. Germline V gives CDR1 GTSNPN, CDR2 SVGIG (reference sequence). The DNA of the CDR3 is TGTGCCTGGGATCAGGGAGGTCGTGAGACCCAGTACTTC. Translating gives CAWDQGGRETQYF.

V is TRBV18 and J is TRBJ2-7; D might be TRBD2 (5 bases). The ends were cut back, 6 bases at V and 4 bases at J, with 10 bases in the middle. CDR3 size: 12 residues. The germline CDR1 and CDR2 sequences are KGHSH and LQKENI. In nucleotides, the CDR3 is TGTGCCAGCTCTCTCGGGGTGTACGAGCAGTACTTC. It encodes CASSLGVYEQYF.

The chain uses TRBV27 and TRBJ2-7, with D perhaps matching TRBD1 (6 bases). Trimming pared 4 bases from V and 3 bases from J, leaving 13 bases between. Per germline, CDR1 MNHEY and CDR2 SMNVEV (reference sequence). The CDR3 consists of 14 residues. In DNA form, the CDR3 reads TGTGCCAGCAGTTCCGCAGGGGCCAACTACGAGCAGTACTTC. Its translation: CASSSAGANYEQYF.

Details on this clone: The sample holds other DNA sequences that translate to the same CDR3. This chain connects TRBV27 to TRBJ1-2; D uncertain. The germline V and J ends were trimmed by 3 bases and 4 bases, with 9 bases remaining between them. The CDR3 length is 13 residues. CDR1 and CDR2 (germline): MNHEY, SMNVEV (reference sequence). CDR3 loop: CASSLAASYGYTF. The CDR3, as DNA: TGTGCCAGCAGTTTGGCAGCCTCCTATGGCTACACCTTC.

This chain joins TRBV7-2 and TRBJ2-7; a possible D gene is TRBD2 (6 bases). This CDR3 region has 17 residues. Per the germline V gene, CDR1 is SGHTA and CDR2 is FQGNSA. Trimming took off 5 bases at V and 2 bases at J, with 22 bases between the two ends. Here the CDR3 DNA reads TGTGCCAGCAGCGCCCTACCGGGACTCCCAGCCGCCTACGAGCAGTACTTC. Translation: CASSALPGLPAAYEQYF.

V and J are TRBV19 and TRBJ1-2, with D possibly TRBD1 on 5 matching bases. The CDR3 runs 12 residues. Trimming shortened V by 4 bases and J by 6 bases, and 9 bases separated the two germline ends. Germline loops: CDR1 LNHDA, CDR2 SQIVND (reference sequence). The CDR3 region is CASSRDSNGYTF. CDR3 coding DNA: TGTGCCAGTAGTAGAGACAGTAATGGCTACACCTTC.

The chain links TRBV29-1 to TRBJ2-2, with D maybe TRBD2 (5 bases). The CDR3 spans 12 residues. The germline V and J ends were trimmed by 4 bases and 5 bases, with 8 bases remaining between them. The V gene's germline CDR1 is SQVTM and CDR2 ANQGSEA. The CDR3 region is CSVGWRTGELFF. The CDR3, as DNA: TGCAGCGTTGGTTGGAGGACCGGGGAGCTGTTTTTT.

The chain uses TRBV7-9 and TRBJ2-3; TRBD2 agrees at 8 bases. The germline V gene encodes CDR1 SEHNR and CDR2 FQNEAQ (reference sequence). The ends lost 2 bases at V and 4 bases at J; junction bases unmatched: 5. CDR3 length: 15 residues. This CDR3 reads CASSLIGGGSDTQYF. The CDR3 bases are TGTGCCAGCAGCTTAATCGGCGGGGGGTCAGATACGCAGTATTTT.

This clone appeared once. The V gene is TRBV2, the J gene TRBJ2-1; D gene uncertain. Trimming removed 5 bases from V and 6 bases from J, with 2 bases in between. This CDR3 is built from 10 residues. Germline loops: CDR1 SNHLY, CDR2 FYNNEI. The CDR3 sequence is CASSFNEQFF. CDR3 in DNA: TGTGCCAGCAGTTTCAATGAGCAGTTCTTC.

As to this clone: Other DNA sequences of this sample code for an identical CDR3. The rearrangement joins TRBV6-6 to TRBJ2-7; D is ambiguous. V was shortened by 3 bases and J by 6 bases, with 6 bases between the two germline ends. CDR1 and CDR2 from the germline V gene are MNHNY and SVGAGI (reference sequence). This CDR3 spans 11 amino acids. The CDR3, as DNA: TGTGCCAGCAGTTATCAAGGCGAGCAGTACTTC. Translated: CASSYQGEQYF.

The chain employs TRBV10-2 and TRBJ2-1; D uncertain. CDR1 WSHSY and CDR2 SAAADI come from the germline V gene. The V end was cut by 3 bases, the J end by 3 bases, with 9 bases between. The CDR3 totals 14 residues. The CDR3 reads CASSDSANYNEQFF. For the CDR3, the DNA is TGCGCCAGCAGTGATTCAGCTAACTACAATGAGCAGTTCTTC.

The table lists this clone with a few counts. V and J are TRBV10-1 and TRBJ1-5, with D tentatively TRBD1 (6 bases). Germline V CDR1 and CDR2: WNHNN, SYGVQD (reference sequence). V dropped 6 bases and J dropped 6 bases, with 12 bases sitting between them. CDR3 length: 13 residues. In DNA form, the CDR3 reads TGCGCCAGCAGCTACAGGGAAGGTCAGCCCCAGCATTTT. Its translation is CASSYREGQPQHF.

The rearrangement links TRBV7-9 to TRBJ2-3; D perhaps matches TRBD2 (6 bases). The V end lost 6 bases, the J end lost 3 bases, and 19 bases lay between the germline ends. Per germline, CDR1 SEHNR and CDR2 FQNEAQ (reference sequence). The CDR3 runs 16 residues. The CDR3 region has the DNA TGTGCCAGCAGTCTCCACCCGGGGGAGTGGACAGATACGCAGTATTTT. This gives the protein CASSLHPGEWTDTQYF. The entire variable domain, with the rest obtained from reference TRBV7-9 and TRBJ2-3, is as follows: DTGVSQNPRHKITKRGQNVTFRCDPISEHNRLYWYRQTLGQGPEFLTYFQNEAQLEKSRLLSDRFSAERPKGSFSTLEIQRTEQGDSAMYLCASSLHPGEWTDTQYFGPGTRLTVL.

The rearrangement uses TRBV30 and TRBJ2-3; no definite D call. Per the germline V gene, CDR1 is GTSNPN and CDR2 is SVGIG (reference sequence). The CDR3 consists of 12 residues. The V end lost 4 bases, the J end lost 2 bases, and 7 bases lay between the germline ends. The CDR3 here is CAWTLDTDTQYF. The CDR3 DNA reads TGTGCCTGGACTCTGGACACAGATACGCAGTATTTT.

J is TRBJ2-3 and V is TRBV9, with 8 bases that match TRBD1. This CDR3 spans 16 amino acids. Germline lookup yields CDR1 SGDLS and CDR2 YYNGEE. Unmatched junction bases numbered 5, after V lost 0 bases and J lost 2 bases. Here the CDR3 DNA reads TGTGCCAGCAGCGTAGAGGCAGGGGGCGTCACAGATACGCAGTATTTT. Amino acids: CASSVEAGGVTDTQYF.